The 8 T cell receptor beta chains reported below all come from one sample, sequenced in a study of blood T cell repertoires in COVID-19. Profiled with immunoSEQ multiplex PCR; TCRdb holds only in-frame clones, not every one. The sample records 240,000 or so clones, roughly nine tenths being singletons. The source material was peripheral blood. The receptors shown here come from a man in his 60s with acute or convalescent COVID-19.

This clone was seen only once. The V and J genes are TRBV2 and TRBJ2-1; possibly TRBD1 for D (6 bases). This CDR3 spans 13 amino acids. The V gene lost 6 bases and the J gene lost 8 bases, with 14 bases spanning the gap. Germline-derived CDR1 and CDR2 are SNHLY and FYNNEI. The CDR3 DNA reads as TGTGCCAGCAGGGACAGCTCTAGGGATGAGCAGTTCTTC. This translates into CASRDSSRDEQFF.

The V and J genes are TRBV7-8 and TRBJ2-5; D possibly corresponds to TRBD2 (6 bases). V was clipped by 2 bases and J by 2 bases, with 9 bases between them. Germline lookup yields CDR1 SGHVS and CDR2 FQNEAQ. The CDR3 runs to 14 residues. This chain's CDR3 is CASSLIAEQETQYF. The CDR3 DNA follows: TGTGCCAGCAGCTTAATAGCGGAGCAAGAGACCCAGTACTTC.

The genes are TRBV11-2 and TRBJ2-2; 9 bases line up with TRBD2. V shed 1 base, J shed 1 base, and the junction held 4 bases outside the gene matches. Germline CDR1 is SGHAT and CDR2 is FQNNGV. CDR3 length equals 17 residues. CDR3 amino acids: CASSLVAGAGNTGELFF. In nucleotides, the CDR3 is TGTGCCAGCAGCTTAGTAGCGGGAGCTGGGAACACCGGGGAGCTGTTTTTT.

Note on this clone: The junction departs from germline at one end; a sequencing error may be responsible. The chain carries TRBV3-1 (or the pseudogene TRBV3-2) and TRBJ2-7, with a tentative D call TRBD2 (6 bases). The CDR3 sequence is 10 residues long. The germline CDR1 and CDR2 sequences are LGHDT and YNNKEL (reference sequence). This chain's CDR3 is CASSQEGNPF. The CDR3, as DNA: TGTGCCAGCAGCCAGGAGGGGAACCCTTTC.

The rearrangement links TRBV11-3 to TRBJ1-2; D remains unclear. The germline CDR1 and CDR2 sequences are SGHNT and YENEEA. V was shortened by 3 bases and J by 2 bases, with 16 bases between the two germline ends. The CDR3 length is 16 residues. In DNA form, the CDR3 reads TGTGCCAGCAGCTTTGGTGCCGGCGCGGAAAACTATGGCTACACCTTC. Its protein is CASSFGAGAENYGYTF.

The chain is built from TRBV5-1 and TRBJ2-6; the D gene is possibly TRBD2 (6 bases). Germline V gene data show CDR1 as SGHRS and CDR2 as YFSETQ. The CDR3 consists of 17 residues. V was clipped by 0 bases and J by 0 bases, with 10 bases between them. CDR3 sequence: CASSLETGASGANVLTF. For the CDR3, the DNA is TGCGCCAGCAGCTTGGAAACGGGAGCCTCTGGGGCCAACGTCCTGACTTTC.

The chain employs TRBV27 and TRBJ1-1; possibly TRBD1 for D (5 bases). This CDR3 has 12 amino acids. Germline CDR1 is MNHEY and CDR2 is SMNVEV (reference sequence). V lost 2 bases and J 6 bases, leaving 7 bases between the germline ends. Here the CDR3 DNA reads TGTGCCAGCAGTTTAGGGGGGGCTGAAGCTTTCTTT. This encodes CASSLGGAEAFF.

This clone was observed a single time. The chain uses TRBV3-1 (or the pseudogene TRBV3-2) and TRBJ2-3; 14 nucleotides align to TRBD2. Losses at the gene ends were 0 bases for V and 6 bases for J; bases not matched to a gene: 8. CDR3 length: 18 residues. Looked up from germline, CDR1 is LGHDT and CDR2 is YNNKEL (reference sequence). CDR3 bases: TGTGCCAGCAGCCAAGACCCGGGACTAGCGGGAGCGGTGGATACGCAGTATTTT. It is translated as CASSQDPGLAGAVDTQYF.